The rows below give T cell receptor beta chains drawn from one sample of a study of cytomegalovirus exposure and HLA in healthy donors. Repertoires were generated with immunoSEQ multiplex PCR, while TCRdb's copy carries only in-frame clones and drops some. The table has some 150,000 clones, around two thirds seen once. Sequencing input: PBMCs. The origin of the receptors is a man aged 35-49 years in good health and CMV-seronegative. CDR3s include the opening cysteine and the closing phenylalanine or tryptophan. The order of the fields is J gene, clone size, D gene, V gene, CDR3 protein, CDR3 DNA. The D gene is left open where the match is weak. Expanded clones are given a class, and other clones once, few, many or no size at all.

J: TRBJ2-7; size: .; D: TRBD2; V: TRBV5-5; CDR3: CASSPRAGPNYEQYF; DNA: TGTGCCAGCAGCCCTCGAGCGGGACCCAACTACGAGCAGTACTTC
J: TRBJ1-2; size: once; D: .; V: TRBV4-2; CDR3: CASSQGGTGSRYGYTF; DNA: TGTGCCAGCAGCCAAGGGGGTACAGGAAGTAGGTATGGCTACACCTTC
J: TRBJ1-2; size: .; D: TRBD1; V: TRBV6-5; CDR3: CASSWTGLSRGYTF; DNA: TGTGCCAGCAGCTGGACAGGACTGTCGAGGGGCTACACCTTC
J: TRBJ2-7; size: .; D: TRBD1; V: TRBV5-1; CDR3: CASSSLTTGTYEQYF; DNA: TGCGCCAGCAGCTCGCTTACGACAGGGACCTACGAGCAGTACTTC
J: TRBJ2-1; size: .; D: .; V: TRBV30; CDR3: CAWKVLEYNEQFF; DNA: TGTGCCTGGAAGGTATTGGAGTACAATGAGCAGTTCTTC
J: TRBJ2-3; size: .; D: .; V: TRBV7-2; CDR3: CASSLDPGYTDTQYF; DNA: TGTGCCAGCAGCTTAGATCCAGGATACACAGATACGCAGTATTTT
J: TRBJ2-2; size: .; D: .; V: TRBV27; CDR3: CASSFSGGSYAGELFF; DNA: TGTGCCAGCAGTTTTTCGGGGGGCTCTTACGCCGGGGAGCTGTTTTTT
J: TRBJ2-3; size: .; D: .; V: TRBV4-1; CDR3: CASSQGGRGYTDTQYF; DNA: TGCGCCAGCAGCCAAGGGGGCAGGGGTTACACAGATACGCAGTATTTT
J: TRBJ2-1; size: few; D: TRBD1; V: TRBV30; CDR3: CAWLTGGGYNEQFF; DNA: TGTGCCTGGCTAACAGGGGGCGGGTACAATGAGCAGTTCTTC
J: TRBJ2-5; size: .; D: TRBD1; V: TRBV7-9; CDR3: CASSRPTGGETQYF; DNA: TGTGCCAGCAGCCGACCGACAGGGGGAGAGACCCAGTACTTC
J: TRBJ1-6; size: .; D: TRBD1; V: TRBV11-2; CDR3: CASSPDRVRSPLHF; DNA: TGTGCCAGCAGCCCAGACAGGGTGAGATCACCCCTCCACTTT
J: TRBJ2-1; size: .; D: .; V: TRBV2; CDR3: CASSSLVRRGSYNEQFF; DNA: TGTGCCAGCAGTTCCCTGGTGAGGAGGGGTTCCTACAATGAGCAGTTCTTC
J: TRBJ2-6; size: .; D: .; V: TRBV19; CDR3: CASTGLYSGANVLTF; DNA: TGTGCCAGTACGGGACTGTACTCTGGGGCCAACGTCCTGACTTTC
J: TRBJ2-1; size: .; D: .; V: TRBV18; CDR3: CASSPLRGQVGEQFF; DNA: TGTGCCAGCTCACCCCTGCGGGGCCAGGTGGGTGAGCAGTTCTTC
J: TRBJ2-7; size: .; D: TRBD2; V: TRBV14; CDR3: CASSPLALSYEQYF; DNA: TGTGCCAGCAGCCCACTAGCGCTTTCATACGAGCAGTACTTC
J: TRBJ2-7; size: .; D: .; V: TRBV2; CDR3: CASRGHSYEQYF; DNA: TGTGCCAGCAGGGGTCACAGTTACGAGCAGTACTTC
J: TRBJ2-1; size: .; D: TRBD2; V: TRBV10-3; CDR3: CAISPLAGDGNEQFF; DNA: TGTGCCATCAGCCCACTAGCGGGAGATGGTAATGAGCAGTTCTTC
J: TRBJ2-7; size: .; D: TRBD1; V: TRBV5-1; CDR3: CASSLAPGQGFYEQYF; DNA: TGCGCCAGCAGCTTGGCCCCGGGACAGGGTTTCTACGAGCAGTACTTC
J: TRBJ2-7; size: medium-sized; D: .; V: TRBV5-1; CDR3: CASSLDPTGVTSYEQYF; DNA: TGCGCCAGCAGCCTAGACCCGACAGGCGTTACCTCCTACGAGCAGTACTTC
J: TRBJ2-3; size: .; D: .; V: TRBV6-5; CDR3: CASRRGGPGTQYF; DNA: TGTGCCAGCAGGCGAGGCGGCCCCGGGACGCAGTATTTT
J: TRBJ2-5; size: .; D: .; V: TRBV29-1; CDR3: CSVEAGETQYF; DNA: TGCAGCGTTGAAGCGGGAGAGACCCAGTACTTC
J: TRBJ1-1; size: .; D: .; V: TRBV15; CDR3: CATSRETWKGTYTLNTEAFF; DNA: TGTGCCACCAGCAGAGAGACGTGGAAAGGGACATATACTTTGAACACTGAAGCTTTCTTT
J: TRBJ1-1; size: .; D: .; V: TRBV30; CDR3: CAWSVMGTEAFF; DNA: TGTGCCTGGAGTGTAATGGGGACAGAAGCTTTCTTT
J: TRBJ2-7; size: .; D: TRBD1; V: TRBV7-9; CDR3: CASSYGTGGDEQYF; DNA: TGTGCCAGCAGCTACGGGACAGGGGGCGACGAGCAGTACTTC
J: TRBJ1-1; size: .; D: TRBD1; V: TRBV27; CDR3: CASSLKQGGEPLEAFF; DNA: TGTGCCAGCAGTTTAAAACAGGGGGGAGAGCCGTTAGAAGCTTTCTTT
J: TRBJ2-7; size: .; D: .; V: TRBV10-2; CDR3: CATGHDPYEQYF; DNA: TGCGCCACCGGACACGACCCCTACGAGCAGTACTTC
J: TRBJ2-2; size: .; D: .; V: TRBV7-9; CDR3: CSSSFRGTGELFF; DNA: TGTTCCAGCAGTTTTAGAGGCACCGGGGAGCTGTTTTTT
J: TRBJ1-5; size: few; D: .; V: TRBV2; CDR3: CASSVDGSNQPQHF; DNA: TGTGCCAGCAGTGTTGACGGGAGCAATCAGCCCCAGCATTTT
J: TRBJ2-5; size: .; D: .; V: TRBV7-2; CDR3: CASSSRGPGETQYF; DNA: TGTGCCAGCAGCTCGCGGGGGCCAGGGGAGACCCAGTACTTC
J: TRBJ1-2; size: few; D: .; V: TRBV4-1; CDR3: CASSQLPGQSIYGYTF; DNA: TGCGCCAGCAGCCAACTTCCCGGACAGTCGATCTATGGCTACACCTTC
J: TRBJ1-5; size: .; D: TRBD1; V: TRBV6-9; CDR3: CASSVTGGEGNQPQHF; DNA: TGTGCCAGCAGCGTTACAGGGGGCGAGGGCAATCAGCCCCAGCATTTT
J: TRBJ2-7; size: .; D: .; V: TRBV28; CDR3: CASSLVGPSYEQYF; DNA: TGTGCCAGCAGTTTAGTCGGTCCGTCCTACGAGCAGTACTTC
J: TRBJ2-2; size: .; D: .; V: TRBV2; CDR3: CASRKTGQYTGELFF; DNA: TGTGCCAGTAGAAAAACCGGACAGTACACCGGGGAGCTGTTTTTT
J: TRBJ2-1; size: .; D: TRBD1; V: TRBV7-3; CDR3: CASSLFGTGTFDEQFF; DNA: TGTGCCAGCAGCTTATTCGGGACAGGGACGTTCGATGAGCAGTTCTTC
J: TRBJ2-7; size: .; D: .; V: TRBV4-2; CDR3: CASSRQVAIQDNYYEQYF; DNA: TGTGCCAGCAGCCGACAAGTGGCCATACAGGACAACTACTACGAGCAGTACTTC
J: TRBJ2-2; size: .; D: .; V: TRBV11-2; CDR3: CASSHGGNTGELFF; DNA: TGTGCCAGCAGCCACGGCGGGAACACCGGGGAGCTGTTTTTT
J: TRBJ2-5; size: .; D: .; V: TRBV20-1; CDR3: CSDQFGETQYF; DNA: TGCAGTGACCAGTTTGGTGAGACCCAGTACTTC
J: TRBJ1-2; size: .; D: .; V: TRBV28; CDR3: CASSRERVRGYTF; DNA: TGTGCCAGCAGTCGCGAGAGGGTCCGTGGCTACACCTTC
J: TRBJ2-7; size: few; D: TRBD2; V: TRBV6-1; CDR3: CASSLAGEGYEQYF; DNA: TGTGCCAGTTCCTTAGCGGGAGAAGGGTACGAGCAGTACTTC
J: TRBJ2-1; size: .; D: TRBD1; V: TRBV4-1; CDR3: CASSNRDSSYNEQFF; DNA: TGCGCCAGCAGCAACCGGGACAGCTCCTACAATGAGCAGTTCTTC
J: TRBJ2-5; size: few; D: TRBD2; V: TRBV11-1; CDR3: CASSPRLAGRRETQYF; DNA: TGTGCCAGCAGCCCGAGACTAGCGGGAAGGCGAGAGACCCAGTACTTC
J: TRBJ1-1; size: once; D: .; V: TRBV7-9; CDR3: CSSSLGAMNTEAFF; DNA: TGTTCCAGCAGCTTAGGGGCAATGAACACTGAAGCTTTCTTT
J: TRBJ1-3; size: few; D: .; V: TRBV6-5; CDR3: CASSEGSSGNTIYF; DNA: TGTGCCAGCAGTGAAGGGAGCTCTGGAAACACCATATATTTT
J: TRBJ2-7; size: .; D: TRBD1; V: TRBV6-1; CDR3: CASIPGQGGHEQYF; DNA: TGTGCCAGCATTCCGGGACAGGGAGGTCACGAGCAGTACTTC
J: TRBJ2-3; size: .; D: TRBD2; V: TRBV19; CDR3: CASSYQAGGPDTQYF; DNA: TGTGCCAGTAGTTATCAAGCGGGGGGGCCAGATACGCAGTATTTT
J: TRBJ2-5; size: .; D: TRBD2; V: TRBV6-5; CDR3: CASSSAGGLGETQYF; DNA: TGTGCCAGCAGTTCTGCGGGGGGGTTGGGAGAGACCCAGTACTTC
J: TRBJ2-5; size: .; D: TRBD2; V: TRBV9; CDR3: CASSVATGAGRETQYF; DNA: TGTGCCAGCAGCGTAGCTACGGGAGCGGGGAGGGAGACCCAGTACTTC
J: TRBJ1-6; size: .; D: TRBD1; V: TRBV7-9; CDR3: CSSSPPGAGGNSPLHF; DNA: TGTTCCAGCAGCCCGCCCGGTGCAGGGGGCAATTCACCCCTCCACTTT
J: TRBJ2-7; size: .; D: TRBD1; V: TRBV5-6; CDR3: CASGFSDRSTYEQYF; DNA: TGTGCCAGCGGGTTCTCGGACAGGAGTACCTACGAGCAGTACTTC
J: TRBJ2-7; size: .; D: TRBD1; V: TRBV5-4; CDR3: CASSPGQANSIHEQYF; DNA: TGTGCCAGCAGCCCAGGACAGGCAAACTCCATCCACGAGCAGTACTTC
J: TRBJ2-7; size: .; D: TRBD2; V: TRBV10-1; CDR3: CASRTFGASGRYEQYF; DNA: TGCGCCAGCAGAACATTTGGGGCTAGCGGGAGGTACGAGCAGTACTTC
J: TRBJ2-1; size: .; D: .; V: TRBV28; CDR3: CATLLGGSYNEQFF; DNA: TGTGCCACCCTTTTGGGGGGCTCCTACAATGAGCAGTTCTTC
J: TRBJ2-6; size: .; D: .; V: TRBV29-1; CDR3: CSVSPGANVLTF; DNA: TGCAGTGTCTCCCCTGGGGCCAACGTCCTGACTTTC
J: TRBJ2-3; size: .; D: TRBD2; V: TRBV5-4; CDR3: CASSFGAGEGTDTQYF; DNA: TGTGCCAGCAGCTTCGGAGCGGGAGAGGGTACAGATACGCAGTATTTT
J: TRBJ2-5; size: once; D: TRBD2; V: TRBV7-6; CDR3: CASSLARGEQETQYF; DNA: TGTGCCAGCAGCTTAGCGCGGGGGGAGCAAGAGACCCAGTACTTC
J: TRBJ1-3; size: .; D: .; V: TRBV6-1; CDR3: CASSESLYNSGNTIYF; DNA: TGTGCCAGCAGTGAATCCCTTTATAACTCTGGAAACACCATATATTTT
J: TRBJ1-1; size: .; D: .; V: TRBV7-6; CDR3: CASIRTEGNTEAFF; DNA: TGTGCCAGCATCAGAACAGAAGGGAACACTGAAGCTTTCTTT